These 20 T cell receptor beta chains share one sample of origin, sequenced in a study of preoperative IRX-2 immunotherapy in early breast cancer. Stated treatment: preoperative locoregional IRX-2 cytokine immunotherapy. Some clones are missing from TCRdb's copy, which holds only in-frame ones; the method was immunoSEQ multiplex PCR. The table records about 29,000 clones, around 87% of them present only once. The sample was gathered from a patient treated with IRX-2 immunotherapy. Every receptor here comes from a human donor with breast cancer.

The chain employs TRBV29-1 and TRBJ2-5; 8 nucleotides agree with TRBD2. V gave up 5 bases and J gave up 1 base; unmatched junction bases: 3. This CDR3 has 13 amino acids. CDR1 SQVTM and CDR2 ANQGSEA come from the germline V gene. CDR3 coding DNA: TGCAGCGTTCTCCGGGAGGGCCAAGAGACCCAGTACTTC. Protein: CSVLREGQETQYF.

The chain uses TRBV4-1 and TRBJ2-5; D unclear. Germline CDR1 reads MGHRA; CDR2 reads YSYEKL. The CDR3 runs to 13 residues. V lost 5 bases, J lost 4 bases, and 11 bases lay in between. CDR3 DNA: TGCGCCAGCAGCAGGCTAGTGGGAGAGACCCAGTACTTC. This translates into CASSRLVGETQYF.

The chain uses TRBV19 and TRBJ2-1; TRBD2 matches at 10 bases. This CDR3 contains 18 residues. The ends lost 10 bases at V and 7 bases at J; junction bases unmatched: 22. Germline CDR1 and CDR2: LNHDA and SQIVND (reference sequence). CDR3 in DNA: TGTGCCACCCAGAGCGGGGGGGCCTGGGCCACCTTATTTAATGAGCAGTTCTTC. It yields the protein CATQSGGAWATLFNEQFF. The whole variable domain, remainder taken from reference TRBV19 and TRBJ2-1, is DGGITQSPKYLFRKEGQNVTLSCEQNLNHDAMYWYRQDPGQGLRLIYYSQIVNDFQKGDIAEGYSVSREKKESFPLTVTSAQKNPTAFYLCATQSGGAWATLFNEQFFGPGTRLTVL.

The rearrangement links TRBV5-8 to TRBJ1-2; TRBD1 agrees at 8 bases. Germline lookup yields CDR1 SGHTS and CDR2 YDEGEE. Trimming took 3 bases from V and 4 from J; bases not matched to a gene: 8. This CDR3 is 15 amino acids long. CDR3 protein: CASSSAWTGRYGYTF. The CDR3 bases are TGTGCCAGCAGCTCCGCGTGGACAGGGCGCTATGGCTACACCTTC.

The rearrangement joins TRBV6-5 to TRBJ1-2, with D maybe TRBD1 (6 bases). From germline, CDR1 is MNHEY and CDR2 SVGAGI. CDR3 length: 15 amino acids. V was trimmed by 2 bases and J by 5 bases, leaving 15 bases between them. As DNA, the CDR3 is TGTGCCAGCAGTTACGGAGGGGGATCATCTTATGGCTACACCTTC. Translation gives CASSYGGGSSYGYTF.

This clone was seen once. At one end, the junction sequence differs from germline, possibly due to a read error. The rearrangement links TRBV19 to TRBJ2-2; D is unclear. Germline V gene sequence: CDR1 LNHDA, CDR2 SQIVND (reference sequence). There are 12 residues in the CDR3. The CDR3 reads CAGRAGTGELFF. DNA of the CDR3: TGTGCCGGTAGGGCTGGCACCGGGGAGCTGTTTTTT.

The chain employs TRBV5-1 and TRBJ2-1; possible D gene TRBD2, 6 bases. The CDR3 is 14 amino acids. Germline V gives CDR1 SGHRS, CDR2 YFSETQ. V shed 2 bases and J shed 8 bases, with 14 bases lying between them. CDR3 DNA: TGCGCCAGCAGCTTCAGGTCGGGGGTGGATGAGCAGTTCTTC. Its translation is CASSFRSGVDEQFF.

The chain employs TRBV28 and TRBJ2-1, with D perhaps TRBD1 (6 bases). This CDR3 region has 14 residues. Trimming took off 7 bases at V and 1 base at J, with 11 bases between the two ends. From germline, CDR1 is MDHEN and CDR2 SYDVKM. The CDR3 nucleotides are TGTGCCAGCACGACAGGCGGGTCCTACAATGAGCAGTTCTTC. This codes for CASTTGGSYNEQFF.

V usage is TRBV5-4 and J usage is TRBJ2-2; the D gene is possibly TRBD2 (5 bases). The ends were cut back, 1 base at V and 7 bases at J, with 8 bases in the middle. Germline lookup yields CDR1 SGHNT and CDR2 YYREEE (reference sequence). This CDR3 contains 13 residues. The CDR3 region has the DNA TGTGCCAGCAGCTTGCGGGGTTACGGGGAGCTGTTTTTT. Its protein is CASSLRGYGELFF.

This chain connects TRBV28 to TRBJ2-7, with D unresolved. The CDR3 contains 14 residues. Deletions cut 2 bases from V and 0 bases from J, with 8 bases between. Germline lookup yields CDR1 MDHEN and CDR2 SYDVKM. The CDR3 bases are TGTGCCAGCAGTTTAACAGCCGTCTCCTACGAGCAGTACTTC. As protein: CASSLTAVSYEQYF.

J is TRBJ2-5 and V is TRBV20-1; D is unclear. CDR1 and CDR2 (germline): DFQATT, SNEGSKA (reference sequence). The CDR3 consists of 11 residues. The CDR3: CSSWVVETQYF. The CDR3 DNA reads TGCAGCTCCTGGGTTGTAGAGACCCAGTACTTC.

The chain is built from TRBV5-4 and TRBJ2-3, with 13 bases matching TRBD2. The V and J ends lost 7 bases and 5 bases, in that order; junction bases with no gene match: 10. This CDR3 comprises 16 residues. Germline lookup yields CDR1 SGHNT and CDR2 YYREEE (reference sequence). CDR3 nucleotide sequence: TGTGCCAGCCGACCACTAGCGGGGGGGCCGGGAGATACGCAGTATTTT. It yields the protein CASRPLAGGPGDTQYF.

This chain links TRBV4-1 with TRBJ2-1; D not certain. CDR3 length: 11 amino acids. The germline V gene has CDR1 MGHRA and CDR2 YSYEKL. The V gene lost 3 bases and the J gene lost 10 bases, with 7 bases spanning the gap. DNA of the CDR3: TGCGCCAGCAGCCATAGCTGGGAGCAGTTCTTC. Protein product: CASSHSWEQFF.

The chain has TRBV7-9 and TRBJ2-1, with 7 bases lining up with TRBD1. This CDR3 contains 13 residues. The junction had 0 bases not matched to a gene; V was cut back by 2 bases and J by 5 bases. In germline, CDR1 is SEHNR, CDR2 FQNEAQ (reference sequence). The CDR3 reads CASSLRGHNEQFF. The CDR3 bases are TGTGCCAGCAGCTTAAGGGGGCACAATGAGCAGTTCTTC.

This chain joins TRBV21-1 and TRBJ2-5; the DNA was not compared with TRBD1, the D call given in the table. TRBV21-1 is a pseudogene locus. The length of the CDR3 is 18 residues. The CDR3: CASSEKALTGENQETQYF. The CDR3 DNA reads as TGTGCCAGCAGCGAAAAGGCCCTGACAGGGGAGAACCAAGAGACCCAGTACTTC.

CDR3 sequence (DNA): TGCGCCAGCAGCTTGCTAATTGCAGGGGAAGCTTTCTTT. Translating gives CASSLLIAGEAFF. This chain connects TRBV5-1 to TRBJ1-1; weak D call: TRBD1 (5 bases). The V end lost 1 base, the J end lost 8 bases, and 12 bases lay between the germline ends. This CDR3 has 13 residues. In germline, CDR1 is SGHRS, CDR2 YFSETQ.

The chain employs TRBV30 and TRBJ2-5, with D possibly TRBD1 on 5 matching bases. V gave up 0 bases and J gave up 6 bases, with 14 bases separating them. Germline-derived CDR1 and CDR2 are GTSNPN and SVGIG (reference sequence). The CDR3 is 14 amino acids. CDR3 DNA sequence: TGTGCCTGGAGTGTAGAGACAGCCACGAAGACCCAGTACTTC. Translated, it gives CAWSVETATKTQYF.

The rearrangement joins TRBV5-1 to TRBJ2-1; 10 nucleotides align to TRBD2. Germline values: CDR1 SGHRS, CDR2 YFSETQ. This CDR3 is 18 amino acids long. The V and J ends lost 0 bases and 4 bases, in that order; junction bases with no gene match: 10. The chain's CDR3 is CASSLAIRPGLAYNEQFF. Written as DNA, the CDR3 is TGCGCCAGCAGCTTGGCTATCAGACCGGGACTAGCGTACAATGAGCAGTTCTTC. The variable domain in full, completed from reference TRBV5-1 and TRBJ2-1, reads KAGVTQTPRYLIKTRGQQVTLSCSPISGHRSVSWYQQTPGQGLQFLFEYFSETQRNKGNFPGRFSGRQFSNSRSEMNVSTLELGDSALYLCASSLAIRPGLAYNEQFFGPGTRLTVL.

The chain has TRBV19 and TRBJ1-1; 8 nucleotides match TRBD1. CDR1 and CDR2 from the germline V gene are LNHDA and SQIVND (reference sequence). CDR3 length: 14 residues. V lost 3 bases to trimming and J lost 6 bases; unmatched junction nucleotides: 6. CDR3 amino acids: CASSMTDRASEAFF. DNA for the CDR3: TGTGCCAGTAGTATGACGGACAGGGCTTCTGAAGCTTTCTTT.

The rearrangement joins TRBV18 to TRBJ2-3; D not resolved. The CDR3 runs to 13 residues. CDR1 and CDR2 from the germline V gene are KGHSH and LQKENI. Trimming took off 1 base at V and 4 bases at J, with 6 bases between the two ends. The CDR3, as DNA: TGTGCCAGCTCACCACAGAACGCAGATACGCAGTATTTT. The encoded protein is CASSPQNADTQYF.